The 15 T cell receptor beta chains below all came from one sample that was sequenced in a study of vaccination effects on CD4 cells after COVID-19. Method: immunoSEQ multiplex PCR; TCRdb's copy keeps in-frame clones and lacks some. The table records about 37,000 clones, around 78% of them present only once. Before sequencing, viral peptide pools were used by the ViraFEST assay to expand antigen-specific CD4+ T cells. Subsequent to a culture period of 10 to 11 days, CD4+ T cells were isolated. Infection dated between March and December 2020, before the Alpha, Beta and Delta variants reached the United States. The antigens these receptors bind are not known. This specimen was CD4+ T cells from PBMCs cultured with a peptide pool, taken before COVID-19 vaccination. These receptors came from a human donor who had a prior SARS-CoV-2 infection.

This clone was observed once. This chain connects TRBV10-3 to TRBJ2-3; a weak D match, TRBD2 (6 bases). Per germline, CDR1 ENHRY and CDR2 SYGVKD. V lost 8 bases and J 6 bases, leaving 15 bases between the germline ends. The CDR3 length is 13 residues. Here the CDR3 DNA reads TGTGCCATCGCCGCGGGGCCTGGGGATACGCAGTATTTT. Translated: CAIAAGPGDTQYF.

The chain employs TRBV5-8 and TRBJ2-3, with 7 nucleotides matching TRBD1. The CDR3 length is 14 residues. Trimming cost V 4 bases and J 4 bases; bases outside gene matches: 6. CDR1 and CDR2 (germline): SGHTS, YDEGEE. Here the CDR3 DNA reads TGTGCCAGCAGCCCAACTGGGACAGCAGATACGCAGTATTTT. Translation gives CASSPTGTADTQYF. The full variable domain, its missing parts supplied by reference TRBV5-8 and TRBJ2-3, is EAGVTQSPTHLIKTRGQQATLRCSPISGHTSVYWYQQALGLGLQFLLWYDEGEERNRGNFPPRFSGRQFPNYSSELNVNALELEDSALYLCASSPTGTADTQYFGPGTRLTVL.

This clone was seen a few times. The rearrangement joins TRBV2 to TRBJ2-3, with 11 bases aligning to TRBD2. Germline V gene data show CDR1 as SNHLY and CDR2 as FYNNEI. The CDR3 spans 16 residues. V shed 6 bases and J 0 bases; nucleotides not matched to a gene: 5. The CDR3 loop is CASREGLAESTDTQYF. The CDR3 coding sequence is TGTGCCAGCAGGGAGGGACTAGCGGAGAGCACAGATACGCAGTATTTT.

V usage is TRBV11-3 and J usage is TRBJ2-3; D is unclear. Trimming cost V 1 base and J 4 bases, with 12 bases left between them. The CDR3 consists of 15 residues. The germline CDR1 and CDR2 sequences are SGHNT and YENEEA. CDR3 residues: CASSLVGMGPDTQYF. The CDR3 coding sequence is TGTGCCAGCAGCTTAGTTGGTATGGGCCCAGATACGCAGTATTTT. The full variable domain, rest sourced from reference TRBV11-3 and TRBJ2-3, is EAGVVQSPRYKIIEKKQPVAFWCNPISGHNTLYWYLQNLGQGPELLIRYENEEAVDDSQLPKDRFSAERLKGVDSTLKIQPAELGDSAVYLCASSLVGMGPDTQYFGPGTRLTVL.

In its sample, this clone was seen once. The CDR3: CASRPDGYSPLHF. DNA of the CDR3: TGTGCCAGCAGACCCGACGGATACTCACCCCTCCACTTT. The gene calls are TRBV3-1 (or the pseudogene TRBV3-2) and TRBJ1-6; D call uncertain. CDR1 and CDR2 from the germline V gene are LGHDT and YNNKEL (reference sequence). The CDR3 totals 13 residues. The germline V and J ends were trimmed by 6 bases and 10 bases, with 13 bases remaining between them.

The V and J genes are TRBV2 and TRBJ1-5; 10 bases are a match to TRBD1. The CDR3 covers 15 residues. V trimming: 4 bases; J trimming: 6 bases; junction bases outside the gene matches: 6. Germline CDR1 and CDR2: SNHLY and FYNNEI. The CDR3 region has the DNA TGTGCCAGCAGTGGCGACAGGGGGCATCGTCAGCCCCAGCATTTT. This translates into CASSGDRGHRQPQHF.

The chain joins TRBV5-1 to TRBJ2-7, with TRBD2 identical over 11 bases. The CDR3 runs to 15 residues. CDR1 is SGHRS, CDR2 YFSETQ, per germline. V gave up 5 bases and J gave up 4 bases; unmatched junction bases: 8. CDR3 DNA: TGCGCCAGCAGGGAACTAGCGGGGGCCACTTACGAGCAGTACTTC. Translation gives CASRELAGATYEQYF.

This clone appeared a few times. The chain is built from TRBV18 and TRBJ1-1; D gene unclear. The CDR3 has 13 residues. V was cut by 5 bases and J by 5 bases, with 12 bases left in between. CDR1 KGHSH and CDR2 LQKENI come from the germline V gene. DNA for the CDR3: TGTGCCAGCTCAGAGACTGTTGGGACTGAAGCTTTCTTT. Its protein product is CASSETVGTEAFF.

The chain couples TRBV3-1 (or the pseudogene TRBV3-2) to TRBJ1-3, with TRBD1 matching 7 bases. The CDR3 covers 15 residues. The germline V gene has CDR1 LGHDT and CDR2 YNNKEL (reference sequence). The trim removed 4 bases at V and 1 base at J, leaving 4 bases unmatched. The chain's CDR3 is CASSLGTASGNTIYF. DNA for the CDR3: TGTGCCAGCAGCCTCGGGACAGCATCTGGAAACACCATATATTTT.

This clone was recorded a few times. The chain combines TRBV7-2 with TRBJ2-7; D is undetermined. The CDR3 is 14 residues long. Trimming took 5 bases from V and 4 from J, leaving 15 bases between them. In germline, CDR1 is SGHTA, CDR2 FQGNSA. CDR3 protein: CASSPSRSLYEQYF. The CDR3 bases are TGTGCCAGCAGCCCGTCGCGAAGTTTATACGAGCAGTACTTC.

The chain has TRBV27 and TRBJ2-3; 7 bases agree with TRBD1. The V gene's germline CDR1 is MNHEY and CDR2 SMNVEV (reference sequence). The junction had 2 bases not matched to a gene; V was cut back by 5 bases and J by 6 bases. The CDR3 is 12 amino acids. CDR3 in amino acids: CASSPQGDTQYF. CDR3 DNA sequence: TGTGCCAGCAGTCCACAGGGGGATACGCAGTATTTT.

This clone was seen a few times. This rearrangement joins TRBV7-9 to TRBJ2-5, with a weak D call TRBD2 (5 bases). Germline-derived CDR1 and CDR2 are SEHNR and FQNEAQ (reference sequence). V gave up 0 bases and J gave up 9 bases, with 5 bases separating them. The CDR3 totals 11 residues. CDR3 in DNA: TGTGCCAGCAGCTTAGCCGGGGCCCAGTACTTC. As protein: CASSLAGAQYF.

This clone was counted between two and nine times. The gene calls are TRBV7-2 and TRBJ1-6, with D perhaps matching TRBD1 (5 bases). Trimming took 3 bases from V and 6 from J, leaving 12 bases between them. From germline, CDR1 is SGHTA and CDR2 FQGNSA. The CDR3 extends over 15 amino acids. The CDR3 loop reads CASSFGTGINSPLHF. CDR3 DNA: TGTGCCAGCAGCTTCGGGACGGGAATTAATTCACCCCTCCACTTT.

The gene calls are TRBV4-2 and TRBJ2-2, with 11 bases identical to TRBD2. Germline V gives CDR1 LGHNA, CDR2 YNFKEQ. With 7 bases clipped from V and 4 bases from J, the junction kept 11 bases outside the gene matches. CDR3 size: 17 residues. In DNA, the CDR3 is TGTGCCAGCACTGGACTAGCGGGTCGTTTTGGCACCGGGGAGCTGTTTTTT. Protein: CASTGLAGRFGTGELFF.

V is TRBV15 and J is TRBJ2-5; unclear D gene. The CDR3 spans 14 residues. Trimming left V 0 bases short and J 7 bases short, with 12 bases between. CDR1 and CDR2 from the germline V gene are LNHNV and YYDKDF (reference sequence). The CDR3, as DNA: TGTGCCACCAGCAGAGATAAGCCAGACGCGACCCAGTACTTC. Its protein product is CATSRDKPDATQYF. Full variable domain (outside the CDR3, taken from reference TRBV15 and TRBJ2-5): DAMVIQNPRYQVTQFGKPVTLSCSQTLNHNVMYWYQQKSSQAPKLLFHYYDKDFNNEADTPDNFQSRRPNTSFCFLDIRSPGLGDTAMYLCATSRDKPDATQYFGPGTRLLVL.